The T cell receptor beta chain under discussion was sequenced for a study of blood T cells in healthy people across ages. This clonotype was seen only a few times. Trimming took off 5 bases at V and 0 bases at J, with 11 bases between the two ends. CDR1 DFQATT and CDR2 SNEGSKA come from the germline V gene (reference sequence). CDR3 length: 14 amino acids. The donors, all healthy, were Caucasians living in Russia, aged roughly 6 to 100. Every donor gave roughly 9.2 milliliters of peripheral blood. Isolated PBMCs totaled at least 7 million in each sample. With a J-beta primer mix and a sample-barcoded 5' primer, a second PCR ran about 6 to 11 cycles. A 12-random-nucleotide template-switch adaptor tagged each cDNA molecule. TCRdb itself ran the 5' RACE reads through MiXCR, one entry per CDR3 protein. Among some 1.6 million distinct CDR3 sequences listed, about 35% were seen once.

What was sequenced was blood. The sequence derives from a woman in her 30s in good health. The chain has TRBV20-1 and TRBJ1-5; D unclear. This chain's CDR3 is CSAGGRYSNQPQHF. DNA for the CDR3: TGCAGTGCTGGCGGACGGTATAGCAATCAGCCCCAGCATTTT.